The 32 T cell receptor beta chains below come from one sample, sequenced in a study of chemoradiotherapy in HPV16-positive cancers. The data were produced by immunoSEQ multiplex PCR, yet TCRdb's version contains in-frame clones alone and is incomplete. The sample carries about 68,000 clones, roughly 90% recorded once. The source material was blood, sampled from a patient who underwent chemoradiotherapy. Every receptor here comes from a human donor with HPV-associated anogenital cancer.

The table lists this clone with a few counts. The chain has TRBV2 and TRBJ1-1; 11 bases are shared with TRBD1. The CDR3 is made up of 13 amino acids. Germline trimming cut 11 bases from V and 8 bases from J; bases unmatched to any gene: 10. CDR1 SNHLY and CDR2 FYNNEI come from the germline V gene. The CDR3 reads CARRLGQGAEAFF. The CDR3 DNA is TGTGCCCGCCGACTAGGACAGGGGGCCGAAGCTTTCTTT. The full variable domain, completed using reference TRBV2 and TRBJ1-1, is EPEVTQTPSHQVTQMGQEVILRCVPISNHLYFYWYRQILGQKVEFLVSFYNNEISEKSEIFDDQFSVERPDGSNFTLKIRSTKLEDSAMYFCARRLGQGAEAFFGQGTRLTVV.

The V and J genes are TRBV27 and TRBJ1-5; tentatively, D is TRBD1 (6 bases). Trimming stripped 4 bases from V and 3 bases from J, with 13 bases between. This CDR3 comprises 15 residues. CDR1 and CDR2 from the germline V gene are MNHEY and SMNVEV (reference sequence). The DNA for the CDR3 is TGTGCCAGCAGTTACCAGGGGTATATCAATCAGCCCCAGCATTTT. Translating it yields CASSYQGYINQPQHF.

This clone was seen a single time. V is TRBV4-1 and J is TRBJ2-1; 12 nucleotides line up with TRBD2. J lost 1 base, V lost 0 bases, and 10 bases had no gene match. This CDR3 has 20 amino acids. Per the germline V gene, CDR1 is MGHRA and CDR2 is YSYEKL. The CDR3 coding sequence is TGCGCCAGCAGCCAAGACTCGAGAGCTAGCGGGAGGGTATCCTACAATGAGCAGTTCTTC. Encoded protein: CASSQDSRASGRVSYNEQFF.

J is TRBJ2-5 and V is TRBV5-1, with D possibly being TRBD2 (6 bases). The CDR3 covers 13 residues. Germline CDR1 reads SGHRS; CDR2 reads YFSETQ. Trimming cost V 7 bases and J 5 bases, with 15 bases left between them. CDR3 nucleotides: TGCGCCAGCGGATTGGAGGGTCGGGAGACCCAGTACTTC. The encoded protein is CASGLEGRETQYF.

The chain is built from TRBV20-1 and TRBJ2-7; D is tentatively TRBD1 or TRBD2 (5 bases each). This CDR3 has 11 amino acids. Germline-derived CDR1 and CDR2 are DFQATT and SNEGSKA (reference sequence). Deletions cut 5 bases from V and 7 bases from J, with 12 bases between. CDR3 sequence: CSAPGPPEQYF. CDR3 nucleotide sequence: TGCAGTGCTCCGGGACCGCCAGAGCAGTACTTC.

The chain combines TRBV10-3 with TRBJ2-1; D is unclear. Trimming took 8 bases from V and 0 from J, leaving 8 bases between them. There are 13 residues in the CDR3. Germline V gene sequence: CDR1 ENHRY, CDR2 SYGVKD. DNA of the CDR3: TGTGCCATCGGGCCTAGCTCCTACAATGAGCAGTTCTTC. It translates to CAIGPSSYNEQFF.

The rearrangement uses TRBV6-1 and TRBJ2-1; 7 bases line up with TRBD1. The trim removed 4 bases at V and 9 bases at J, leaving 9 bases unmatched. This CDR3 has 14 residues. Looked up from germline, CDR1 is MNHNS and CDR2 is SASEGT. In nucleotides, the CDR3 is TGTGCCAGCAGTGGGCAATACAGGGGATCTGAGCAGTTCTTC. This gives the protein CASSGQYRGSEQFF.

The chain combines TRBV5-6 with TRBJ1-1; D gene uncertain. The CDR3 runs to 14 residues. V lost 6 bases and J 5 bases, leaving 17 bases between the germline ends. In germline, CDR1 is SGHDT, CDR2 YYEEEE. DNA of the CDR3: TGTGCCAGCACCGTGTCAGCCCTAAGGACTGAAGCTTTCTTT. Translation: CASTVSALRTEAFF.

The CDR3 DNA reads as TGTGCCAGCAGTGTTGGACAGGGGGCTACTGGAAACACCATATATTTT. Its translation is CASSVGQGATGNTIYF. J is TRBJ1-3 and V is TRBV25-1; 11 bases align to TRBD1. Per germline, CDR1 MGHDK and CDR2 SYGVNS. V lost 4 bases to trimming and J lost 2 bases; unmatched junction nucleotides: 4. CDR3 length: 16 residues.

This clone was picked up a small number of times. The chain is built from TRBV29-1 and TRBJ2-7; 8 bases are shared with TRBD2. Germline V gene sequence: CDR1 SQVTM, CDR2 ANQGSEA. With 4 bases clipped from V and 3 bases from J, the junction kept 2 bases outside the gene matches. There are 12 residues in the CDR3. The CDR3: CSVGSGSYEQYF. The CDR3 DNA follows: TGCAGCGTTGGGAGCGGGAGCTACGAGCAGTACTTC.

The chain combines TRBV11-2 with TRBJ2-3, with D hard to call. CDR1 SGHAT and CDR2 FQNNGV come from the germline V gene. V dropped 0 bases and J dropped 8 bases, with 9 bases sitting between them. The CDR3 is 13 residues long. The chain's CDR3 is CASSLERAGTQYF. The CDR3 nucleotides read TGTGCCAGCAGCTTAGAACGAGCCGGTACGCAGTATTTT.

This chain connects TRBV2 to TRBJ1-6, with a weak D call TRBD1 (6 bases). CDR1 SNHLY and CDR2 FYNNEI come from the germline V gene. Trimming removed 4 bases at V and 7 bases at J, with 14 bases between. The CDR3 extends over 15 amino acids. The CDR3: CASSVEGGGNSPLHF. The CDR3 region has the DNA TGTGCCAGCAGTGTCGAGGGGGGAGGGAATTCACCCCTCCACTTT.

Comments on this clone: This sample also contains other DNA sequences that code for the same CDR3. This sequence joins TRBV27 and TRBJ2-7, with TRBD1 matching over 11 bases. V dropped 3 bases and J dropped 0; count of bases not matched to a gene: 13. The CDR3 has 19 residues. Germline CDR1 is MNHEY and CDR2 is SMNVEV (reference sequence). CDR3 region: CASSFSRTGGLSLSYEQYF. The CDR3 DNA is TGTGCCAGCAGTTTCTCCCGGACAGGGGGCTTAAGCCTCTCCTACGAGCAGTACTTC.

The gene calls are TRBV6-1 and TRBJ1-1, with D maybe TRBD1 (5 bases). Trimming took 5 bases from V and 3 from J, leaving 16 bases between them. Germline CDR1 and CDR2: MNHNS and SASEGT. The CDR3 length is 15 residues. CDR3 protein: CASSSPGNLDTEAFF. The CDR3 DNA follows: TGTGCCAGCAGTTCTCCAGGGAATTTGGACACTGAAGCTTTCTTT.

The gene calls are TRBV7-9 and TRBJ1-2; D uncertain. CDR3 length: 12 residues. V gave up 3 bases and J gave up 9 bases, with 11 bases separating them. CDR1 and CDR2 (germline): SEHNR, FQNEAQ (reference sequence). The CDR3 reads CASSFLDGSYTF. The CDR3 region has the DNA TGTGCCAGCAGCTTTTTGGACGGGAGCTACACCTTC.

The chain couples TRBV4-1 to TRBJ1-1; no definite D call. The V gene lost 0 bases and the J gene lost 0 bases, with 5 bases spanning the gap. Germline values: CDR1 MGHRA, CDR2 YSYEKL. The CDR3 has 14 residues. The CDR3 loop is CASSQEHLNTEAFF. Written as DNA, the CDR3 is TGCGCCAGCAGCCAAGAGCACCTGAACACTGAAGCTTTCTTT.

The chain has TRBV29-1 and TRBJ1-1; no clear D. Germline V CDR1 and CDR2: SQVTM, ANQGSEA. Trimming stripped 7 bases from V and 4 bases from J, with 16 bases between. The length of the CDR3 is 13 residues. The CDR3 nucleotides read TGCAGCGCCTCTCAGGCCACCGGCACTGAAGCTTTCTTT. Encoded protein: CSASQATGTEAFF.

The J gene is TRBJ2-7, the V gene TRBV11-2; the D is unclear. The germline V and J ends were trimmed by 5 bases and 2 bases, with 16 bases remaining between them. The CDR3 consists of 15 residues. CDR1 and CDR2 (germline): SGHAT, FQNNGV. The CDR3 protein is CASSQEFGGTYEQYF. The CDR3 DNA is TGTGCCAGCAGCCAAGAGTTTGGTGGGACCTACGAGCAGTACTTC.

J is TRBJ1-1 and V is TRBV7-9; D gene uncertain. The germline gives CDR1 SEHNR, CDR2 FQNEAQ (reference sequence). V dropped 1 base and J dropped 2 bases, with 14 bases sitting between them. CDR3 length equals 16 residues. CDR3 DNA: TGTGCCAGCAGCTTAGAGGGAGGGTCCCCCAACACTGAAGCTTTCTTT. It specifies CASSLEGGSPNTEAFF.

This chain links TRBV5-1 with TRBJ2-7; perhaps TRBD1 as D (5 bases). The ends were cut back, 0 bases at V and 4 bases at J, with 14 bases in the middle. CDR1 and CDR2 (germline): SGHRS, YFSETQ. The CDR3 contains 15 residues. The CDR3 nucleotides are TGCGCCAGCAGCTTGGTGACAGCCGCAGGGTACGAGCAGTACTTC. Its translation is CASSLVTAAGYEQYF.

The V call is TRBV7-2, the J call TRBJ1-6, with D perhaps matching TRBD1 (5 bases). V shed 6 bases and J shed 6 bases, with 18 bases lying between them. Germline loops: CDR1 SGHTA, CDR2 FQGNSA. CDR3 length: 16 residues. The chain's CDR3 is CASSPYGAGINSPLHF. CDR3 nucleotides: TGTGCCAGCAGTCCATACGGGGCAGGGATTAATTCACCCCTCCACTTT. The whole variable domain, filled in from reference TRBV7-2 and TRBJ1-6, reads GAGVSQSPSNKVTEKGKDVELRCDPISGHTALYWYRQSLGQGLEFLIYFQGNSAPDKSGLPSDRFSAERTGGSVSTLTIQRTQQEDSAVYLCASSPYGAGINSPLHFGNGTRLTVT.

The genes are TRBV28 and TRBJ1-1; D uncertain. Germline V CDR1 and CDR2: MDHEN, SYDVKM. Trimming left V 5 bases short and J 5 bases short, with 3 bases between. The CDR3 covers 10 residues. CDR3 in DNA: TGTGCCAGCAGTCGAACTGAAGCTTTCTTT. Translating it yields CASSRTEAFF.

This chain uses TRBV5-1 with TRBJ2-1, with D tentatively TRBD1 (6 bases). CDR1 and CDR2 from the germline V gene are SGHRS and YFSETQ. With 0 bases removed from V and 6 bases from J, the gap between germline ends came to 13 bases. The CDR3 is 15 amino acids. The CDR3 DNA reads as TGCGCCAGCAGCTTGGACAGGGTTGGCCCCAATGAGCAGTTCTTC. Translating it yields CASSLDRVGPNEQFF.

The CDR3 is CASSSPVSDTQYF. The CDR3 nucleotides read TGTGCCAGCAGCTCCCCAGTGTCAGATACGCAGTATTTT. The chain carries TRBV7-2 and TRBJ2-3; no definite D call. Looked up from germline, CDR1 is SGHTA and CDR2 is FQGNSA. V was trimmed by 4 bases and J by 4 bases, leaving 9 bases between them. The CDR3 covers 13 residues. The variable domain in full, completed from reference TRBV7-2 and TRBJ2-3, reads GAGVSQSPSNKVTEKGKDVELRCDPISGHTALYWYRQSLGQGLEFLIYFQGNSAPDKSGLPSDRFSAERTGGSVSTLTIQRTQQEDSAVYLCASSSPVSDTQYFGPGTRLTVL.

V and J are TRBV6-6 and TRBJ1-5; D unresolved. Trimming shortened V by 5 bases and J by 0 bases, and 5 bases separated the two germline ends. Germline assignment: CDR1 MNHNY and CDR2 SVGAGI (reference sequence). This CDR3 spans 13 amino acids. CDR3 DNA sequence: TGTGCCAGCAGTAAGATTAGCAATCAGCCCCAGCATTTT. Protein sequence: CASSKISNQPQHF.

The chain carries TRBV4-1 and TRBJ2-2; 9 bases match TRBD2. This CDR3 is built from 16 residues. V was pared by 8 bases and J by 6 bases, with 13 bases of the junction left unmatched. Per the germline V gene, CDR1 is MGHRA and CDR2 is YSYEKL. The CDR3 DNA reads TGCGCCAGCTCCCCTAACCCGGGACTAGCCTCCGGGGAGCTGTTTTTT. This codes for CASSPNPGLASGELFF.

The rearrangement uses TRBV27 and TRBJ1-2; D possibly corresponds to TRBD1 (5 bases). The CDR3 loop spans 14 amino acids. V lost 5 bases, J lost 8 bases, and 18 bases lay in between. Germline CDR1 reads MNHEY; CDR2 reads SMNVEV (reference sequence). CDR3 DNA: TGTGCCAGCAGTCCAACAAGGGGCTGGCGGGGCTACACCTTC. Translating gives CASSPTRGWRGYTF.

V and J are TRBV13 and TRBJ2-1, with 16 nucleotides matching TRBD2. Losses at the gene ends were 4 bases for V and 7 bases for J; bases not matched to a gene: 10. The CDR3 loop spans 18 amino acids. Germline-derived CDR1 and CDR2 are PRHDT and FYEKMQ (reference sequence). CDR3 residues: CASSYWLGTSGGDNEQFF. CDR3 nucleotides: TGTGCCAGCAGCTACTGGCTTGGGACTAGCGGGGGGGATAATGAGCAGTTCTTC.

This clone was counted a few times. The chain is built from TRBV2 and TRBJ1-6; 8 nucleotides line up with TRBD1. The V gene's germline CDR1 is SNHLY and CDR2 FYNNEI. V was clipped by 7 bases and J by 6 bases; unmatched bases: 8. The CDR3 totals 15 residues. CDR3 protein: CASTPPDRVNSPLHF. CDR3 nucleotides: TGTGCCAGCACCCCACCGGACAGGGTTAATTCACCCCTCCACTTT.

This clone was counted a single time. The J gene is TRBJ2-3, the V gene TRBV12-5, with 11 bases lining up with TRBD2. Looked up from germline, CDR1 is LGHNT and CDR2 is FRNRAP. The CDR3 spans 15 residues. The junction had 6 bases not matched to a gene; V was cut back by 6 bases and J by 4 bases. The CDR3 DNA reads as TGTGCTAGTGGCTCCGGACTAGCGGGCGCAGATACGCAGTATTTT. Amino acids: CASGSGLAGADTQYF.

The gene calls are TRBV6-5 and TRBJ2-2; 7 positions match TRBD1. The junction had 7 bases not matched to a gene; V was cut back by 5 bases and J by 4 bases. The CDR3 is 15 amino acids. Germline loops: CDR1 MNHEY, CDR2 SVGAGI. The CDR3 is CASSPSTGATGELFF. The CDR3 DNA reads TGTGCCAGCAGTCCCTCCACAGGGGCCACCGGGGAGCTGTTTTTT.

This clone was recorded once. The J gene is TRBJ1-5, the V gene TRBV10-2; 8 bases are shared with TRBD1. Looked up from germline, CDR1 is WSHSY and CDR2 is SAAADI. V shed 7 bases and J 6 bases; nucleotides not matched to a gene: 8. This CDR3 has 14 residues. CDR3 sequence reads: CASTPSTGAQPQHF. CDR3 nucleotide sequence: TGCGCCAGCACACCTTCGACAGGGGCTCAGCCCCAGCATTTT.